Listed below are T cell receptor beta chains from one sample, sequenced in a study of cytotoxic CD8 clonotypes in ibrutinib-treated CLL. Assay: immunoSEQ multiplex PCR; the TCRdb copy retains only in-frame clones and omits some. Of about 80,000 clones listed, 75% to 85% are singletons. Sequencing was performed on PBMCs, taken after 12 months of ibrutinib treatment. Receptors originate from a human donor with chronic lymphocytic leukemia. CDR3s include the opening cysteine and the closing phenylalanine or tryptophan. The order of the fields is V gene, clone size, CDR3 length, D gene, J gene, CDR3 protein, CDR3 DNA. A D gene is named only where the DNA matches it firmly. Clone size is stated in some rows and not others, as once, few, many or a class when expanded.

>TRBV28|-|14|-|TRBJ2-2
CASSWGPNTGELFF
TGTGCCAGCAGTTGGGGCCCAAACACCGGGGAGCTGTTTTTT
>TRBV7-2|-|15|-|TRBJ2-7
CASSLVPGESYEQYF
TGTGCCAGCAGCTTGGTGCCAGGTGAGTCCTACGAGCAGTACTTC
>TRBV28|-|16|TRBD1|TRBJ2-4
CASTPNRGAAKNIQYF
TGTGCCAGCACCCCAAACAGGGGTGCAGCCAAAAACATTCAGTACTTC
>TRBV28|-|15|TRBD1|TRBJ2-7
CASSPTDRGAYEQYF
TGTGCCAGCAGCCCAACGGACAGGGGGGCCTACGAGCAGTACTTC
>TRBV28|-|18|-|TRBJ1-3
CASTYSVGGRASGNTIYF
TGTGCCAGCACTTATTCGGTGGGAGGCAGGGCCTCTGGAAACACCATATATTTT
>TRBV13|-|15|-|TRBJ2-7
CASRIFLRSSYEQYF
TGTGCCAGTCGCATATTTCTCAGGAGCTCCTACGAGCAGTACTTC
>TRBV7-2|-|16|-|TRBJ2-3
CASSLRDTSSTDTQYF
TGTGCCAGCAGCCTCCGGGACACCTCTAGCACAGATACGCAGTATTTT
>TRBV18|-|13|-|TRBJ2-7
CASSPRGRSEQYF
TGTGCCAGCTCACCACGAGGCCGCAGCGAGCAGTACTTC
>TRBV4-2|-|16|-|TRBJ2-7
CASSQAAGAHSYEQYF
TGTGCCAGCAGCCAGGCGGCGGGGGCACACTCCTACGAGCAGTACTTC
>TRBV4-2|-|18|TRBD2|TRBJ2-7
CASSQDWASGGGYYEQYF
TGTGCCAGCAGCCAAGATTGGGCTAGCGGGGGGGGATACTACGAGCAGTACTTC
>TRBV6-4|-|15|TRBD1|TRBJ2-3
CASSPQGAGTDTQYF
TGTGCCAGCAGCCCCCAGGGGGCTGGGACAGATACGCAGTATTTT
>TRBV7-8|-|15|TRBD2|TRBJ2-4
CASSLGRGGRNIQYF
TGTGCCAGCAGCTTAGGACGGGGGGGCCGAAACATTCAGTACTTC
>TRBV28|-|15|-|TRBJ2-7
CASSPRTPVGYEQYF
TGTGCCAGCAGTCCAAGGACCCCAGTCGGCTACGAGCAGTACTTC
>TRBV4-3|-|20|-|TRBJ1-1
CASSQDAPGLALWGSTEAFF
TGCGCCAGCAGCCAAGATGCCCCTGGTCTGGCCCTCTGGGGGAGCACTGAAGCTTTCTTT
>TRBV10-3|many|13|-|TRBJ1-2
CAISAVQTYGYTF
TGTGCCATCAGTGCGGTACAGACCTATGGCTACACCTTC
>TRBV14|once|14|-|TRBJ2-1
CASSLDVDSRKQFF
TGTGCCAGCAGCCTAGATGTGGACTCTCGAAAGCAGTTCTTC
>TRBV7-9|-|13|-|TRBJ1-5
CASSLDLGQPQHF
TGTGCCAGCAGCTTAGATTTGGGGCAGCCCCAGCATTTT
>TRBV6-5|-|13|-|TRBJ1-5
CASSWGMGQPQHF
TGTGCCAGCAGTTGGGGGATGGGTCAGCCCCAGCATTTT
>TRBV5-6|-|15|TRBD1|TRBJ2-7
CASSPRAGGSYEQYF
TGTGCCAGCAGCCCTCGGGCAGGGGGTTCATACGAGCAGTACTTC
>TRBV28|-|14|TRBD1|TRBJ2-7
CASSSPTQGEVQYF
TGTGCCAGCAGTTCACCAACACAGGGGGAGGTGCAGTACTTC
>TRBV19|-|14|TRBD2|TRBJ2-7
CASSPQTSFGEQYF
TGTGCCAGTAGTCCCCAGACTAGCTTTGGCGAGCAGTACTTC
>TRBV4-2|-|12|TRBD1|TRBJ1-2
CASSQGDRVGTF
TGTGCCAGCAGCCAAGGGGACAGGGTAGGGACCTTC
>TRBV30|-|14|TRBD2|TRBJ2-5
CAWSVAGGLETQYF
TGTGCCTGGAGTGTAGCGGGGGGGCTGGAGACCCAGTACTTC
>TRBV5-6|medium-sized|13|TRBD1|TRBJ2-7
CASSLGQGRPQYF
TGTGCCAGCAGCTTGGGACAGGGGAGACCCCAGTACTTC
>TRBV28|-|11|-|TRBJ2-1
CASSQALWQFF
TGTGCCAGCAGTCAGGCCCTCTGGCAGTTCTTC
>TRBV5-3|-|15|-|TRBJ1-1
CARSRAPGPDTEAFF
TGTGCCAGAAGCCGGGCCCCCGGCCCGGACACTGAAGCTTTCTTT
>TRBV6-4|-|15|-|TRBJ2-6
CASSDPPSGANVLTF
TGTGCCAGCAGTGATCCCCCCTCTGGGGCCAACGTCCTGACTTTC
>TRBV7-3|-|14|-|TRBJ1-1
CASSPRGSGTEAFF
TGTGCCAGCAGCCCCCGCGGTAGCGGGACTGAAGCTTTCTTT
>TRBV28|-|16|TRBD1|TRBJ1-5
CASTRGGQGLGQPQHF
TGTGCCAGCACCCGAGGGGGACAGGGGTTGGGTCAGCCCCAGCATTTT
>TRBV21-1|few|17|-|TRBJ1-2
CASSPPAVGPVDYGYTF
TGTGCCAGCAGCCCCCCCGCGGTGGGGCCGGTGGACTATGGCTACACCTTC
>TRBV7-2|-|19|TRBD1|TRBJ2-1
CASSLVGQGLSGSYNEQFF
TGTGCCAGCAGCTTAGTAGGACAGGGACTGTCGGGCTCCTACAATGAGCAGTTCTTC
>TRBV7-2|-|17|TRBD2|TRBJ2-2
CASSLAGTSGTTGELFF
TGTGCCAGCAGCTTAGCTGGGACTAGCGGCACCACCGGGGAGCTGTTTTTT
>TRBV28|-|14|-|TRBJ1-6
CASSFWGVGSPLHF
TGTGCCAGCAGTTTTTGGGGTGTTGGGTCACCCCTCCACTTT
>TRBV28|-|14|-|TRBJ1-5
CASSPPGPNQPQHF
TGTGCCAGCAGCCCACCGGGACCCAATCAGCCCCAGCATTTT
>TRBV7-9|-|15|-|TRBJ2-7
CASSLSGDGGYEQYF
TGTGCCAGCAGCTTAAGTGGGGACGGGGGCTACGAGCAGTACTTC
>TRBV19|-|11|-|TRBJ1-5
CASSPRQPQHF
TGTGCCAGTAGTCCCCGTCAGCCCCAGCATTTT
>TRBV6-5|-|13|-|TRBJ1-2
CASSYLAAHGYTF
TGTGCCAGCAGTTACTTGGCGGCCCATGGCTACACCTTC
>TRBV7-9|-|12|-|TRBJ2-4
CASSWDQNIQYF
TGTGCCAGCAGCTGGGACCAAAACATTCAGTACTTC
>TRBV28|-|14|TRBD1|TRBJ2-7
CASRGQGPPYEQYF
TGTGCCAGCAGGGGACAGGGGCCCCCTTACGAGCAGTACTTC
>TRBV6-5|-|13|TRBD1|TRBJ2-4
CASTTGGGNIQYF
TGTGCCAGCACAACAGGGGGCGGGAACATTCAGTACTTC
>TRBV9|-|15|-|TRBJ2-5
CASSPKREPGETQYF
TGTGCCAGCAGCCCAAAACGAGAACCGGGGGAGACCCAGTACTTC
>TRBV7-3|-|13|-|TRBJ2-3
CASSFQGGDTQYF
TGTGCCAGCAGCTTTCAGGGGGGTGATACGCAGTATTTT
>TRBV4-2|once|15|-|TRBJ2-7
CASSQGPDPTYEQYF
TGTGCCAGCAGCCAGGGCCCCGACCCCACCTACGAGCAGTACTTC
>TRBV19|-|13|TRBD1|TRBJ1-5
CASSGDRVQPQHF
TGTGCCAGTAGTGGGGACAGGGTGCAGCCCCAGCATTTT
>TRBV5-1|-|16|TRBD2|TRBJ2-5
CASSLTLAGSGETQYF
TGCGCCAGCAGCTTGACGCTAGCGGGATCGGGTGAGACCCAGTACTTC
>TRBV5-1|few|14|-|TRBJ1-2
CASSLVAGNYGYTF
TGCGCCAGCAGCTTGGTCGCGGGTAACTATGGCTACACCTTC
>TRBV27|-|15|-|TRBJ2-3
CASSFGQLSTDTQYF
TGTGCCAGCAGTTTTGGCCAGCTTAGCACAGATACGCAGTATTTT
>TRBV6-1|-|16|TRBD2|TRBJ2-3
CASSVVAGGFLDTQYF
TGTGCCAGCAGTGTGGTGGCGGGAGGGTTTTTGGATACGCAGTATTTT
>TRBV7-2|-|16|TRBD1|TRBJ2-3
CASRTPGTGGPDTQYF
TGTGCCAGCAGAACCCCCGGGACAGGGGGCCCAGATACGCAGTATTTT
>TRBV18|-|16|-|TRBJ1-5
CASSPYREGSNQPQHF
TGTGCCAGCTCACCTTACAGGGAGGGCAGCAATCAGCCCCAGCATTTT
>TRBV6-4|once|15|TRBD2|TRBJ2-7
CASSDSGRVSYEQYF
TGTGCCAGCAGTGACTCGGGGAGGGTATCCTACGAGCAGTACTTC
>TRBV7-3|once|13|TRBD2|TRBJ2-7
CASSPYPSGEQYF
TGTGCCAGCAGCCCCTACCCTAGCGGCGAGCAGTACTTC
>TRBV28|-|17|-|TRBJ2-1
CASSLFSGLGSYNEQFF
TGTGCCAGCAGTTTATTCTCGGGGTTGGGGTCCTACAATGAGCAGTTCTTC
>TRBV10-3|-|14|TRBD1|TRBJ2-7
CAISDPGTGNEQYF
TGTGCCATCAGTGACCCCGGGACAGGGAACGAGCAGTACTTC
>TRBV19|-|15|TRBD1|TRBJ1-5
CASTERQGSNQPQHF
TGTGCCAGTACCGAACGACAGGGAAGCAATCAGCCCCAGCATTTT
>TRBV11-2|-|13|-|TRBJ2-7
CASSLVLGNEQYF
TGTGCCAGCAGCTTAGTTTTGGGAAACGAGCAGTACTTC
>TRBV28|-|15|-|TRBJ1-5
CASSFGGYSNQPQHF
TGTGCCAGCAGCTTCGGGGGTTATAGCAATCAGCCCCAGCATTTT
>TRBV30|-|10|-|TRBJ2-1
CAWSGLALFF
TGTGCCTGGAGTGGGCTAGCGTTGTTCTTC
>TRBV7-2|once|16|TRBD1|TRBJ1-4
CASSTVGAGGREKLFF
TGTGCCAGCAGCACCGTGGGGGCAGGGGGCCGGGAAAAACTGTTTTTT